Listed here are 21 T cell receptor beta chains from one sample, sequenced in a study of cytomegalovirus exposure and HLA in healthy donors. Primers for the PCR totalled 60 Vbeta and 13 Jbeta. Libraries were prepared by immunoSEQ multiplex PCR; TCRdb keeps only in-frame clonotypes and omits some of them. The sample gives about 100,000 clones, 65% to 90% of which show up once; less than 1.5% is in the top ten. Sample: PBMCs. These TCRs come from a young woman in good health and CMV-seronegative.

This clone came up a few times. The V gene is TRBV28, the J gene TRBJ2-3, with 8 nucleotides matching TRBD2. Per the germline V gene, CDR1 is MDHEN and CDR2 is SYDVKM. The J segment lost 5 bases and the V segment lost 2 bases, leaving 18 bases of the junction unmatched. CDR3 size: 19 residues. The chain's CDR3 is CASSLLPRAGRGAQDTQYF. The CDR3 nucleotides read TGTGCCAGCAGTTTACTGCCTCGGGCGGGGCGGGGGGCTCAAGATACGCAGTATTTT.

The J gene is TRBJ2-5, the V gene TRBV10-3; 14 bases fit TRBD2. The V gene end was trimmed by 3 bases and the J gene end by 6 bases; junction bases not matched to a gene: 9. The CDR3 loop spans 17 amino acids. CDR1 and CDR2 (germline): ENHRY, SYGVKD. CDR3 in amino acids: CAISERLAGGPSKTQYF. In DNA form, the CDR3 reads TGTGCCATCAGTGAAAGACTAGCGGGAGGGCCTTCAAAGACCCAGTACTTC.

The V and J genes are TRBV6-5 and TRBJ2-5, with 9 bases identical to TRBD2. Germline values: CDR1 MNHEY, CDR2 SVGAGI. The CDR3 totals 15 residues. Unmatched junction bases numbered 0, after V lost 0 bases and J lost 1 base. CDR3 sequence reads: CASSYSAGGQETQYF. CDR3 nucleotides: TGTGCCAGCAGTTACTCAGCGGGAGGCCAAGAGACCCAGTACTTC.

V and J are TRBV7-9 and TRBJ1-1; 7 bases are shared with TRBD1. V was clipped by 4 bases and J by 0 bases; unmatched bases: 8. Germline-derived CDR1 and CDR2 are SEHNR and FQNEAQ (reference sequence). The CDR3 runs 16 residues. The CDR3 coding sequence is TGTGCCAGCAGCTCGACAGGGTTCGGGATGAACACTGAAGCTTTCTTT. Translated, it gives CASSSTGFGMNTEAFF. The full variable domain, rest sourced from reference TRBV7-9 and TRBJ1-1, is DTGVSQNPRHKITKRGQNVTFRCDPISEHNRLYWYRQTLGQGPEFLTYFQNEAQLEKSRLLSDRFSAERPKGSFSTLEIQRTEQGDSAMYLCASSSTGFGMNTEAFFGQGTRLTVV.

J is TRBJ2-7 and V is TRBV28; 8 nucleotides line up with TRBD2. In germline, CDR1 is MDHEN, CDR2 SYDVKM. The CDR3 sequence is 15 residues long. The junction had 6 bases not matched to a gene; V was cut back by 4 bases and J by 1 base. The CDR3 nucleotides read TGTGCCAGCAGTTGGGCTAGCGGGCTTTCCTACGAGCAGTACTTC. It translates to CASSWASGLSYEQYF. Looking up the rest from reference TRBV28 and TRBJ2-7 gives the full variable domain: DVKVTQSSRYLVKRTGEKVFLECVQDMDHENMFWYRQDPGLGLRLIYFSYDVKMKEKGDIPEGYSVSREKKERFSLILESASTNQTSMYLCASSWASGLSYEQYFGPGTRLTVT.

This clone was detected a few times. The V and J genes are TRBV5-6 and TRBJ2-6; tentatively, D is TRBD1 (5 bases). This CDR3 is 19 amino acids long. Germline V lookup: CDR1 SGHDT, CDR2 YYEEEE. With 4 bases removed from V and 0 bases from J, the gap between germline ends came to 20 bases. The CDR3 loop reads CASSLLTALDSSGANVLTF. The CDR3 nucleotides read TGTGCCAGCAGCCTGTTGACAGCCCTAGACAGCTCTGGGGCCAACGTCCTGACTTTC.

The DNA for the CDR3 is TGTGCCAGCAGTTCTAGCGGGAGACCCTACGAGCAGTACTTC. The encoded protein is CASSSSGRPYEQYF. The rearrangement uses TRBV2 and TRBJ2-7, with 10 bases fitting TRBD2. With 5 bases clipped from V and 2 bases from J, the junction kept 3 bases outside the gene matches. The CDR3 totals 14 residues. Germline loops: CDR1 SNHLY, CDR2 FYNNEI.

The chain is built from TRBV30 and TRBJ2-5, with unresolved D. CDR3 length: 14 amino acids. Trimming left V 2 bases short and J 4 bases short, with 14 bases between. Germline assignment: CDR1 GTSNPN and CDR2 SVGIG (reference sequence). The CDR3 nucleotides are TGTGCCTGGAGTTTTTATGAGGCGAGAGAGACCCAGTACTTC. It is translated as CAWSFYEARETQYF.

V is TRBV4-1 and J is TRBJ2-7; possibly TRBD1 for D (7 bases). The CDR3 runs 18 residues. Germline CDR1 is MGHRA and CDR2 is YSYEKL. Trimming took off 0 bases at V and 0 bases at J, with 18 bases between the two ends. The CDR3 sequence: CASSQEERTGEASYEQYF. The CDR3, as DNA: TGCGCCAGCAGCCAAGAGGAGCGAACAGGGGAGGCCTCCTACGAGCAGTACTTC.

This chain connects TRBV7-2 to TRBJ2-3; tentatively, D is TRBD2 (6 bases). The CDR3 consists of 14 residues. The germline V gene has CDR1 SGHTA and CDR2 FQGNSA. The germline V and J ends were trimmed by 1 base and 2 bases, with 7 bases remaining between them. The CDR3 DNA sequence: TGTGCCAGCAGCTTAGTAGCGGACACAGATACGCAGTATTTT. It yields the protein CASSLVADTDTQYF.

The chain combines TRBV5-6 with TRBJ2-7, with TRBD2 as a possible D gene (6 bases). The germline V gene has CDR1 SGHDT and CDR2 YYEEEE. The V gene lost 0 bases and the J gene lost 6 bases, with 19 bases spanning the gap. This CDR3 is 16 amino acids long. The CDR3 spells CASSLDPRGLLGEQYF. As DNA, the CDR3 is TGTGCCAGCAGCTTGGACCCGCGGGGTCTTTTGGGCGAGCAGTACTTC.

This clone was recorded once. The V call is TRBV11-2, the J call TRBJ2-1; D unresolved. This CDR3 spans 14 amino acids. Deletions cut 5 bases from V and 0 bases from J, with 8 bases between. Germline V CDR1 and CDR2: SGHAT, FQNNGV. The DNA for the CDR3 is TGTGCCAGCAGCAATCGCGGCTCCTACAATGAGCAGTTCTTC. Protein product: CASSNRGSYNEQFF.

The chain has TRBV7-9 and TRBJ2-4, with D possibly matching TRBD2 (5 bases). Trimming cost V 1 base and J 2 bases, with 12 bases left between them. Germline CDR1 reads SEHNR; CDR2 reads FQNEAQ (reference sequence). This CDR3 is built from 16 residues. CDR3 protein: CASSLGAGITKNIQYF. For the CDR3, the DNA is TGTGCCAGCAGCTTAGGGGCGGGTATCACCAAAAACATTCAGTACTTC. Together with reference TRBV7-9 and TRBJ2-4, the CDR3 gives the full variable domain: DTGVSQNPRHKITKRGQNVTFRCDPISEHNRLYWYRQTLGQGPEFLTYFQNEAQLEKSRLLSDRFSAERPKGSFSTLEIQRTEQGDSAMYLCASSLGAGITKNIQYFGAGTRLSVL.

V gene TRBV2 combines with J gene TRBJ2-7; 10 nucleotides align to TRBD2. V shed 8 bases and J 2 bases; nucleotides not matched to a gene: 6. The CDR3 extends over 14 amino acids. Per germline, CDR1 SNHLY and CDR2 FYNNEI. The CDR3 here is CASRTSGATYEQYF. Written as DNA, the CDR3 is TGTGCCAGCCGCACTAGCGGGGCTACCTACGAGCAGTACTTC.

The chain uses TRBV5-8 and TRBJ2-1, with 12 bases matching TRBD2. The CDR3 is 17 amino acids. Trimming removed 4 bases from V and 10 bases from J; junction bases left unmatched: 15. Germline CDR1 and CDR2: SGHTS and YDEGEE. The DNA of the CDR3 is TGTGCCAGCAGCCTGACACCCCTAGCGGGAGGGCCCCGGGAGCAGTTCTTC. Protein sequence: CASSLTPLAGGPREQFF.

The V and J genes are TRBV13 and TRBJ1-1, with 8 bases lining up with TRBD1. There are 16 residues in the CDR3. Germline V CDR1 and CDR2: PRHDT, FYEKMQ (reference sequence). The V segment lost 5 bases and the J segment 2 bases; nucleotides outside the gene matches: 10. The CDR3 loop reads CASSPWDRRLNTEAFF. As DNA, the CDR3 is TGTGCCAGCAGCCCATGGGACAGGAGACTTAACACTGAAGCTTTCTTT.

The chain links TRBV7-3 to TRBJ2-1; a weak D match, TRBD2 (5 bases). Trimming cost V 5 bases and J 13 bases, with 15 bases left between them. Germline V CDR1 and CDR2: SGHTA, FQGTGA. The CDR3 sequence is 12 residues long. The DNA of the CDR3 is TGTGCCAGCAGCCCCAGCGGAGCTCAACAGTTCTTC. Encoded protein: CASSPSGAQQFF. The whole variable domain, filled in from reference TRBV7-3 and TRBJ2-1, reads GAGVSQTPSNKVTEKGKYVELRCDPISGHTALYWYRQSLGQGPEFLIYFQGTGAADDSGLPNDRFFAVRPEGSVSTLKIQRTERGDSAVYLCASSPSGAQQFFGPGTRLTVL.

The chain is built from TRBV19 and TRBJ1-5, with 7 nucleotides matching TRBD1. Germline V gives CDR1 LNHDA, CDR2 SQIVND (reference sequence). The CDR3 sequence is 14 residues long. The ends lost 8 bases at V and 4 bases at J; junction bases unmatched: 8. CDR3 region: CASRTGAMNQPQHF. The CDR3 bases are TGTGCCAGTCGGACAGGAGCCATGAATCAGCCCCAGCATTTT.

The J gene is TRBJ1-4, the V gene TRBV18; 9 positions match TRBD1. This CDR3 contains 15 residues. Germline assignment: CDR1 KGHSH and CDR2 LQKENI. V was clipped by 0 bases and J by 6 bases; unmatched bases: 2. This CDR3 is CASSPPTGGDEKLFF. The CDR3 region has the DNA TGTGCCAGCTCACCACCGACAGGGGGAGATGAAAAACTGTTTTTT.

This sequence joins TRBV13 and TRBJ2-7; TRBD2 aligns across 15 bases. The V and J ends lost 5 bases and 2 bases, in that order; junction bases with no gene match: 4. The CDR3 runs 16 residues. Germline V gives CDR1 PRHDT, CDR2 FYEKMQ (reference sequence). The CDR3 spells CASSRTSGGAPYEQYF. In nucleotides, the CDR3 is TGTGCCAGCAGCCGGACTAGCGGGGGGGCCCCCTACGAGCAGTACTTC.

V is TRBV15 and J is TRBJ2-7; TRBD1 agrees at 8 bases. Unmatched junction bases numbered 5, after V lost 4 bases and J lost 3 bases. Germline V gene sequence: CDR1 LNHNV, CDR2 YYDKDF (reference sequence). The CDR3 runs to 14 residues. The CDR3 nucleotides read TGTGCCACCAGCAACGGACAGGGAGACTACGAGCAGTACTTC. Its translation is CATSNGQGDYEQYF. The whole variable domain, filled in from reference TRBV15 and TRBJ2-7, reads DAMVIQNPRYQVTQFGKPVTLSCSQTLNHNVMYWYQQKSSQAPKLLFHYYDKDFNNEADTPDNFQSRRPNTSFCFLDIRSPGLGDTAMYLCATSNGQGDYEQYFGPGTRLTVT.